This TCR beta chain was obtained from a study of T cell responses to AZD1222 COVID-19 vaccine. Libraries were prepared by immunoSEQ multiplex PCR; TCRdb keeps only in-frame clonotypes and omits some of them. The table lists around 200,000 clones, just over 90% of them singletons, with more than 0.75% in the top ten. The CDR3 is 15 amino acids. Deletions cut 3 bases from V and 2 bases from J, with 13 bases between. A note on this clone: Its antigen is undetermined.

Study findings and constraints: Nearly half of the spike-specific TCRs reportedly recognize variant regions that carry no mutations. Repertoires in all cases were sampled only once the peak T cell response had passed.

This chain uses TRBV23-1 with TRBJ2-5; D may correspond to TRBD1 or TRBD2 (6 bases each). TRBV23-1 is labeled an ORF, and its function is uncertain. This receptor was obtained from an adult in good health. Material: peripheral blood, obtained on day 0 of AZD1222 vaccination. The CDR3: CASSQSGGGQETQYF. The CDR3 coding sequence is TGCGCCAGCAGTCAGTCTGGAGGGGGACAAGAGACCCAGTACTTC.